This T cell receptor (beta chain) stems from a study of blood T cells in healthy people across ages. Study summary: Roughly one uniquely barcoded beta molecule per two T cells was captured.

The amount of total RNA extracted per sample was at least 5.5 micrograms. V shed 5 bases and J shed 1 base, with 11 bases lying between them. Germline V gives CDR1 SGHTA, CDR2 FQGNSA. The CDR3 contains 14 residues. PCR was performed a second time for 7 to 11 cycles using a sample-barcoded 5' primer and a J-beta primer mix. TCRdb reprocessed the 5' RACE reads with MiXCR, giving one entry per CDR3 protein. There are approximately 800,000 distinct CDR3 sequences in the sample; roughly 40% occur only once, and 13% lies in the top ten. The material sequenced was blood. The rearrangement joins TRBV7-2 to TRBJ1-1; D is unresolved. The sequence was collected from a man between 18 and 29 years old in good health. CDR3 region: CASSRAPGNTEAFF. The CDR3 region has the DNA TGTGCCAGCAGCCGAGCCCCAGGGAACACTGAAGCTTTCTTT.